This is a list of T cell receptor beta chains from one sample in a study of CD8 T cells in Susac syndrome. TCRdb re-analysed the immunoSEQ multiplex PCR reads in MiXCR, keeping a single row per CDR3 protein. Of about 83,000 distinct CDR3 sequences listed, about 96% are singletons. Sequenced input: CD8+ T cells from PBMCs. The receptor source for this set is a human donor with Susac syndrome. Both conserved end residues are part of each CDR3. Each record gives: D gene, V gene, J gene, clone size, CDR3 DNA, CDR3 protein. A D gene is named only where the DNA matches it firmly. The size field is filled for only some rows; it gives once, few, many or a size class.

d_gene: NA
v_gene: TRBV4-1
j_gene: TRBJ1-1
abundance: NA
CDR3nt: TGCGCCAGCAGCCAAGATTTAATTGGGGGCGCGGGAGCTTTCTTT
CDR3aa: CASSQDLIGGAGAFF

d_gene: NA
v_gene: TRBV4-2
j_gene: TRBJ1-2
abundance: NA
CDR3nt: TGTGCCAGCAGCCAAGTCTCAGACGGATTCTATGGCTACACCTTC
CDR3aa: CASSQVSDGFYGYTF

d_gene: NA
v_gene: TRBV5-4
j_gene: TRBJ1-6
abundance: NA
CDR3nt: TGTGCCAGCAGCTTAAGTGGTTTGGACGGGTCACCCCTCCACTTT
CDR3aa: CASSLSGLDGSPLHF

d_gene: NA
v_gene: TRBV29-1
j_gene: TRBJ1-2
abundance: NA
CDR3nt: TGCATAGCGGGGGGTGACTATGGCTACACCTTC
CDR3aa: CIAGGDYGYTF

d_gene: TRBD1
v_gene: TRBV13
j_gene: TRBJ2-1
abundance: NA
CDR3nt: TGTGCCAGCAGCCAGGGGGACAATGAGCAGTTCTTC
CDR3aa: CASSQGDNEQFF

d_gene: NA
v_gene: TRBV20-1
j_gene: TRBJ2-1
abundance: NA
CDR3nt: TGCAGTGCTATCACGGAGCTCCCCAGCGAGCAGTTCTTC
CDR3aa: CSAITELPSEQFF

d_gene: NA
v_gene: TRBV5-1
j_gene: TRBJ2-1
abundance: NA
CDR3nt: TGCGCCAGCAGCCCTGGATCGGGGCGAGGGAATGAGCAGTTCTTC
CDR3aa: CASSPGSGRGNEQFF

d_gene: NA
v_gene: TRBV29-1
j_gene: TRBJ1-2
abundance: NA
CDR3nt: TGCAGCGTTGATGAACTGCCCTATGGCTACACCTTC
CDR3aa: CSVDELPYGYTF

d_gene: NA
v_gene: TRBV11-2
j_gene: TRBJ2-5
abundance: once
CDR3nt: TGTGCCAGCAGCTTCCCACCATATGAGACCCAGTACTTC
CDR3aa: CASSFPPYETQYF

d_gene: TRBD2
v_gene: TRBV15
j_gene: TRBJ2-2
abundance: NA
CDR3nt: TGTGCCACCAGCAGAGAAAGAGCGGGAGGGCCTAACGGGGAGCTGTTTTTT
CDR3aa: CATSRERAGGPNGELFF

d_gene: NA
v_gene: TRBV18
j_gene: TRBJ2-2
abundance: NA
CDR3nt: TGTGCCAACCCGGGATCGGATCCCGGGGAGCTGTTTTTT
CDR3aa: CANPGSDPGELFF

d_gene: TRBD2
v_gene: TRBV29-1
j_gene: TRBJ2-1
abundance: NA
CDR3nt: TGCAGCGTTGGACCCCTGTACCCGAAGGCGGGAGTGTCCGGTGAGCAGTTCTTC
CDR3aa: CSVGPLYPKAGVSGEQFF

d_gene: TRBD1
v_gene: TRBV30
j_gene: TRBJ1-1
abundance: once
CDR3nt: TGTGCCTGGACCGCGCACCGAGGGGACAGGGAGCCGAACACTGAAGCTTTCTTT
CDR3aa: CAWTAHRGDREPNTEAFF

d_gene: NA
v_gene: TRBV20-1
j_gene: TRBJ1-1
abundance: NA
CDR3nt: TGCAGTGCTAGAATCTTGGTGGACACTGAAGCTTTCTTT
CDR3aa: CSARILVDTEAFF

d_gene: TRBD1
v_gene: TRBV6-2/TRBV6-3
j_gene: TRBJ2-3
abundance: NA
CDR3nt: TGTGCCAGCAGTTTCGGACAGGGGGAGACAGATACGCAGTATTTT
CDR3aa: CASSFGQGETDTQYF

d_gene: NA
v_gene: TRBV29-1
j_gene: TRBJ1-1
abundance: NA
CDR3nt: TGCAGCGTAACAGGGAGCGAAGTGGGAACTGAAGCTTTCTTT
CDR3aa: CSVTGSEVGTEAFF

d_gene: NA
v_gene: TRBV7-2
j_gene: TRBJ1-1
abundance: NA
CDR3nt: TGTGCCAGCAGCTTAGCGGGCAGCATGAACACTGAAGCTTTCTTT
CDR3aa: CASSLAGSMNTEAFF